Sequencing of this TCR beta chain was carried out in a study of blood T cells in healthy people across ages. Study findings and constraints: Across the age range, TCR beta diversity per million T cells fell in a roughly linear way.

This clonotype has more than one count but fewer than ten. What it binds is not known. PBMCs were isolated at a quantity of at least 7 million per sample. The use of a sample-barcoded 5' primer and a J-beta primer mix characterized a second PCR of roughly 6 to 11 cycles. The authors tagged each cDNA molecule using a template-switch adaptor with 12 random nucleotides. TCRdb called the 5' RACE reads again in MiXCR, with one record for every CDR3 protein. The table records approximately 1,100,000 distinct CDR3 sequences, 40% to 45% of them present only once. The germline V gene encodes CDR1 LGHNA and CDR2 YNFKEQ. The CDR3 runs to 17 residues. V gave up 1 base and J gave up 2 bases; unmatched junction bases: 4.

This TCR derives from a woman in her sixties in good health. This chain links TRBV4-2 with TRBJ2-3; 12 bases align to TRBD2. Sequenced material: blood. DNA for the CDR3: TGTGCCAGCAGCCAAGGCGGGACTAGCGGGCCCACAGATACGCAGTATTTT. It yields the protein CASSQGGTSGPTDTQYF.